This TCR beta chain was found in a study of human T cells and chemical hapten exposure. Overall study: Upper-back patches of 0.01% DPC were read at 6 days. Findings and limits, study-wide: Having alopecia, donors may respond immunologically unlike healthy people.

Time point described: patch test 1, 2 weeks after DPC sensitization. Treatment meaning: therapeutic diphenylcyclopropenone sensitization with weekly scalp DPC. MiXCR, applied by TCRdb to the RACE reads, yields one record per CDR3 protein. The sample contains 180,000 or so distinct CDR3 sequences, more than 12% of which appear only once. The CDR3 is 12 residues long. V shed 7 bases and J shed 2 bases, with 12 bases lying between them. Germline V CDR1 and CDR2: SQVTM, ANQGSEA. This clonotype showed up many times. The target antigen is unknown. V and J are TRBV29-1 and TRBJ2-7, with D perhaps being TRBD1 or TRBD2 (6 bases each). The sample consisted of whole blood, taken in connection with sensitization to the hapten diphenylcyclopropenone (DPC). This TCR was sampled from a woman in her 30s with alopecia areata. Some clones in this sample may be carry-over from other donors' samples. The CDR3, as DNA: TGCAGCGGCCGGGGGCAAACCTACGAGCAGTACTTC. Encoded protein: CSGRGQTYEQYF.